The subject of this entry is one T cell receptor beta chain. These data come from a study of blood T cell repertoires in COVID-19. Trimming pared 8 bases from V and 10 bases from J, leaving 9 bases between. CDR1 and CDR2 from the germline V gene are MDHEN and SYDVKM. CDR3 length: 9 residues. TCRdb's copy holds only in-frame clones and misses some; the assay was immunoSEQ multiplex PCR. The sample lists about 260,000 clones; 87% were seen once. This clonotype originated in a woman aged 50 to 60 with acute or convalescent COVID-19. The sequenced sample consisted of peripheral blood. This rearrangement joins TRBV28 to TRBJ2-7; a possible D gene is TRBD2 (5 bases). The CDR3 loop is CASGLLQYF. The CDR3, as DNA: TGTGCCAGCGGACTGCTTCAGTACTTC.